What follows describes a single T cell receptor (beta chain). What it binds is not known. TCRdb recomputed calls from the 5' RACE reads with MiXCR, one row per CDR3 protein. The sample records fewer than 400,000 distinct CDR3 sequences, under 7.5% being singletons. The source of the sample is a study of T cells after yellow fever vaccination. Germline CDR1 reads SQVTM; CDR2 reads ANQGSEA. J lost 1 base, V lost 4 bases, and 4 bases had no gene match. CDR3 size: 14 residues. Study outcomes and limitations: The CD4 compartment and the CD8 compartment contained a small share of clonotypes in common.

The chain couples TRBV29-1 to TRBJ2-5; TRBD2 matches 9 bases. The source of this sequence is a man aged 30 to 45 who received the YFV17D yellow fever vaccine. Source: PBMCs, taken 5 days after the yellow fever booster vaccination. The CDR3, as DNA: TGCAGCGTTGGCGGGAGGGCCTCCCAAGAGACCCAGTACTTC. Translating it yields CSVGGRASQETQYF.